Listed here is a single T cell receptor (beta chain). Its antigen is undetermined. The sample is drawn from a study of T cell responses to AZD1222 COVID-19 vaccine. Findings of the study overall: Clonal diversity was possibly underestimated, and the donors were mostly white British, with more females.

Clones were sequenced by immunoSEQ multiplex PCR, and TCRdb holds only the in-frame ones, with some missing. The listing contains about 140,000 clones. The V end lost 9 bases, the J end lost 5 bases, and 11 bases lay between the germline ends. CDR3 length: 12 amino acids. The V gene's germline CDR1 is LNHDA and CDR2 SQIVND (reference sequence). The sequence came from an adult in good health. The genes are TRBV19 and TRBJ1-5, with D uncertain. Material for sequencing was peripheral blood. The CDR3: CASVRGDQPQHF. CDR3 bases: TGTGCCAGCGTCCGGGGAGATCAGCCCCAGCATTTT.